This entry lists 4 T cell receptor beta chains sequenced from one sample in a study of blood T cell repertoires in COVID-19. Here immunoSEQ multiplex PCR was the method, and the copy in TCRdb shows in-frame clones only, minus some. The sample lists about 160,000 clones; 85% were seen once. The sequenced sample consisted of peripheral blood. Receptor source: a human donor with acute or convalescent COVID-19. The donor label of this sample is uncertain.

This chain uses TRBV12-5 with TRBJ1-5; D is unclear. V was pared by 7 bases and J by 6 bases, with 13 bases between. The CDR3 runs to 13 residues. Germline assignment: CDR1 LGHNT and CDR2 FRNRAP. For the CDR3, the DNA is TGTGCTAGTGCCGGCGGTGGCGGTCAGCCCCAGCATTTT. Translated: CASAGGGGQPQHF.

The rearrangement joins TRBV6-2 or TRBV6-3 to TRBJ2-3; D unresolved. Between the trimmed V and J ends, which lost 5 bases and 1 base, there was a span of 13 bases. Germline V gene sequence: CDR1 MNHEY, CDR2 SVGEGT. This CDR3 has 15 amino acids. The CDR3 coding sequence is TGTGCCAGCAGTCTCGTCGACTCACGCACAGATACGCAGTATTTT. It codes for CASSLVDSRTDTQYF.

This clone showed up just once. This chain joins TRBV9 and TRBJ2-1, with TRBD2 matching 12 bases. V lost 4 bases and J lost 4; bases outside the gene matches: 15. Germline-derived CDR1 and CDR2 are SGDLS and YYNGEE. This CDR3 comprises 19 residues. The DNA for the CDR3 is TGTGCCAGCAGCCCAAGGGGTACTAGCGGGGGGCGGAAATACAATGAGCAGTTCTTC. It specifies CASSPRGTSGGRKYNEQFF.

The V and J genes are TRBV19 and TRBJ2-5; 7 bases line up with TRBD1. V trimming: 6 bases; J trimming: 4 bases; junction bases outside the gene matches: 11. Germline V gene lookup returns CDR1 LNHDA and CDR2 SQIVND (reference sequence). The CDR3 runs to 15 residues. The CDR3 sequence is CASRLQGVRGETQYF. The CDR3 DNA reads as TGTGCCAGTAGGCTCCAGGGGGTCCGGGGAGAGACCCAGTACTTC.